The rows below give T cell receptor beta chains drawn from one sample of a study of blood T cell repertoires in COVID-19. TCRdb's copy holds only in-frame clones and misses some; the assay was immunoSEQ multiplex PCR. The sample includes 140,000 to 150,000 clones, approximately 80% of them seen just once. The sample consisted of peripheral blood. The receptors originated from a man in his fifties with acute or convalescent COVID-19. CDR3s include the opening cysteine and the closing phenylalanine or tryptophan. The order of the fields is J gene, V gene, CDR3 protein.

J: TRBJ2-1; V: TRBV10-2; CDR3: CASARTSGGLSSYNEQFF
J: TRBJ2-4; V: TRBV30; CDR3: CAWRGRTKNIQYF
J: TRBJ1-1; V: TRBV7-2; CDR3: CASSLGVGGPRTEAFF
J: TRBJ2-3; V: TRBV5-8; CDR3: CASSSLWTSGRGDTQYF
J: TRBJ1-1; V: TRBV3-1/TRBV3-2; CDR3: CASSQGASNTEAFF
J: TRBJ1-6; V: TRBV6-6; CDR3: CASSRQGPVDNSPLHF
J: TRBJ1-1; V: TRBV27; CDR3: CASSLVLGNTEAFF
J: TRBJ1-2; V: TRBV20-1; CDR3: CSARTTSGYTF
J: TRBJ2-1; V: TRBV11-2; CDR3: CASSLSRFVSYNEQFF
J: TRBJ2-5; V: TRBV5-1; CDR3: CASSEGIGQETQYF
J: TRBJ2-3; V: TRBV2; CDR3: CASKVTGSSDTQYF
J: TRBJ2-1; V: TRBV7-9; CDR3: CASSSSGLAGGNEQFF
J: TRBJ1-5; V: TRBV19; CDR3: CASSIVGTGDQPQHF
J: TRBJ1-1; V: TRBV19; CDR3: CASRRNREGTEAFF
J: TRBJ2-7; V: TRBV7-9; CDR3: CASSPRQGRDEQYF
J: TRBJ2-5; V: TRBV2; CDR3: CASRVGGAQETQYF
J: TRBJ1-6; V: TRBV6-5; CDR3: CASSNTNNSPLHF
J: TRBJ1-6; V: TRBV4-2; CDR3: CASSQDAGNLKSPLHF
J: TRBJ2-2; V: TRBV4-2; CDR3: CASSQDPFSTGELFF
J: TRBJ1-6; V: TRBV15; CDR3: CATSRSGTNGSPLHF
J: TRBJ1-2; V: TRBV5-6; CDR3: CASSWRTGDGYTF
J: TRBJ2-2; V: TRBV5-4; CDR3: CASSWDRESGELFF
J: TRBJ1-3; V: TRBV29-1; CDR3: CSVRGSATSGNTIYF
J: TRBJ2-7; V: TRBV5-1; CDR3: CASSPGQPYEQYF
J: TRBJ1-5; V: TRBV24-1; CDR3: CATSDWAPGNQPQHF
J: TRBJ2-3; V: TRBV5-6; CDR3: CASSLGLAGTQDTQYF
J: TRBJ1-1; V: TRBV19; CDR3: CASSIVSGDDEAFF
J: TRBJ1-3; V: TRBV5-6; CDR3: CASSSQDTIYF
J: TRBJ1-2; V: TRBV2; CDR3: CASSERGQGSHGYTF
J: TRBJ1-5; V: TRBV7-8; CDR3: CASSLDELGNQPQHF
J: TRBJ2-3; V: TRBV10-2; CDR3: CASSESAGGDTQYF
J: TRBJ2-7; V: TRBV5-1; CDR3: CASSLTGQTYEQYF
J: TRBJ2-5; V: TRBV7-6; CDR3: CASSGTSGGAGETQYF
J: TRBJ2-5; V: TRBV9; CDR3: CASSSGTSGGIRYF
J: TRBJ2-3; V: TRBV5-1; CDR3: CASRLGKGQGTDTQYF
J: TRBJ1-3; V: TRBV12-3/TRBV12-4; CDR3: CASSSGNTIYF
J: TRBJ2-1; V: TRBV7-8; CDR3: CASSPTGTSGGTGNEQFF
J: TRBJ1-1; V: TRBV19; CDR3: CASRSGDHLQGTEAFF
J: TRBJ1-5; V: TRBV23-1; CDR3: CASSQTGVQPQHF